These 14 T cell receptor beta chains were sequenced from one sample in a study of blood T cell repertoires in COVID-19. The repertoire was sequenced with immunoSEQ multiplex PCR; TCRdb's copy has only in-frame clones and lacks some. The sample lists fewer than 350,000 clones, roughly 91% occurring once. The sequenced sample was PBMCs or T cells enriched from blood (not recorded which). The source is a woman in her thirties or forties with acute COVID-19.

This chain connects TRBV7-9 to TRBJ2-3; a possible D gene is TRBD2 (7 bases). The CDR3 runs 16 residues. CDR1 is SEHNR, CDR2 FQNEAQ, per germline (reference sequence). V was pared by 5 bases and J by 1 base, with 16 bases between. This chain's CDR3 is CASSPGAGARTDTQYF. The CDR3 nucleotides read TGTGCCAGCAGCCCCGGGGCGGGGGCGCGCACAGATACGCAGTATTTT. The complete variable domain, with remaining parts taken from reference TRBV7-9 and TRBJ2-3, reads DTGVSQNPRHKITKRGQNVTFRCDPISEHNRLYWYRQTLGQGPEFLTYFQNEAQLEKSRLLSDRFSAERPKGSFSTLEIQRTEQGDSAMYLCASSPGAGARTDTQYFGPGTRLTVL.

The genes are TRBV19 and TRBJ2-5; 7 bases are a match to TRBD2. The CDR3 totals 14 residues. V dropped 3 bases and J dropped 7; count of bases not matched to a gene: 8. CDR1 LNHDA and CDR2 SQIVND come from the germline V gene (reference sequence). The CDR3 sequence: CASSIGGQRGTQYF. The CDR3 DNA follows: TGTGCCAGTAGTATCGGAGGTCAGCGGGGGACCCAGTACTTC.

V and J are TRBV7-9 and TRBJ1-3, with D uncertain. Germline loops: CDR1 SEHNR, CDR2 FQNEAQ (reference sequence). Trimming left V 2 bases short and J 4 bases short, with 9 bases between. This CDR3 has 14 amino acids. CDR3 sequence reads: CASSLSRGGNTIYF. In DNA form, the CDR3 reads TGTGCCAGCAGCTTAAGTCGAGGCGGAAACACCATATATTTT. Full variable domain (missing parts from reference TRBV7-9 and TRBJ1-3): DTGVSQNPRHKITKRGQNVTFRCDPISEHNRLYWYRQTLGQGPEFLTYFQNEAQLEKSRLLSDRFSAERPKGSFSTLEIQRTEQGDSAMYLCASSLSRGGNTIYFGEGSWLTVV.

J is TRBJ2-2 and V is TRBV10-1, with D perhaps matching TRBD1 (5 bases). Germline V CDR1 and CDR2: WNHNN, SYGVQD (reference sequence). The CDR3 has 13 residues. Trimming removed 7 bases from V and 4 bases from J, with 10 bases in between. CDR3 coding DNA: TGCGCCAGCACTTTAAGGGGCACCGGGGAGCTGTTTTTT. This sequence encodes CASTLRGTGELFF.

As DNA, the CDR3 is TGTGCCAGCAGTTTCGACAGGGTGAACTATGGCTACACCTTC. This translates into CASSFDRVNYGYTF. This rearrangement joins TRBV6-5 to TRBJ1-2; TRBD1 aligns across 7 bases. The CDR3 contains 14 residues. After removal of 4 bases from V and 2 bases from J, the junction contained 4 bases not matched to a gene. Germline loops: CDR1 MNHEY, CDR2 SVGAGI.

J is TRBJ1-4 and V is TRBV7-2; 7 bases line up with TRBD1. The ends lost 5 bases at V and 4 bases at J; junction bases unmatched: 4. The CDR3 loop spans 14 amino acids. Germline assignment: CDR1 SGHTA and CDR2 FQGNSA. The CDR3 nucleotides are TGTGCCAGCAGCGTAAGACAGGGTAATGAAAAACTGTTTTTT. Residues: CASSVRQGNEKLFF.

This clone was detected once. The J gene is TRBJ1-2, the V gene TRBV18; possibly TRBD1 for D (5 bases). V gave up 2 bases and J gave up 0 bases, with 13 bases separating them. The CDR3 contains 16 residues. Germline CDR1 and CDR2: KGHSH and LQKENI. CDR3 coding DNA: TGTGCCAGCTCACCAGACAGAACCTTAGCTAACTATGGCTACACCTTC. It specifies CASSPDRTLANYGYTF.

This rearrangement joins TRBV3-1 (or the pseudogene TRBV3-2) to TRBJ1-2; a possible D gene is TRBD1 (5 bases). The V and J ends lost 2 bases and 0 bases respectively, with 10 bases between them. Germline-derived CDR1 and CDR2 are LGHDT and YNNKEL (reference sequence). The CDR3 totals 15 residues. This CDR3 is CASSQSPGTNYGYTF. CDR3 sequence (DNA): TGTGCCAGCAGCCAATCTCCAGGGACTAACTATGGCTACACCTTC.

The CDR3 region is CASSPTGSTDTQYF. The CDR3 DNA reads as TGTGCCAGCAGTCCAACAGGGAGCACAGATACGCAGTATTTT. The rearrangement joins TRBV28 to TRBJ2-3; D might be TRBD1 (6 bases). Germline CDR1 reads MDHEN; CDR2 reads SYDVKM. Trimming pared 5 bases from V and 0 bases from J, leaving 9 bases between. The CDR3 contains 14 residues.

The chain is built from TRBV7-9 and TRBJ1-2; TRBD1 matches 8 bases. CDR1 and CDR2 (germline): SEHNR, FQNEAQ (reference sequence). V lost 5 bases, J lost 5 bases, and 10 bases stayed unmatched. CDR3 size: 15 residues. The CDR3 coding sequence is TGTGCCAGCAGCCGCTCCGGGACAGGACTTTATGGCTACACCTTC. It is translated as CASSRSGTGLYGYTF.

The V call is TRBV12-3 or TRBV12-4, the J call TRBJ1-2, with 7 bases identical to TRBD1. CDR3 length: 13 residues. V lost 6 bases to trimming and J lost 4 bases; unmatched junction nucleotides: 5. The CDR3 DNA reads as TGTGCCAGCAGCAACGACAGGGTCTATGGCTACACCTTC. This gives the protein CASSNDRVYGYTF.

The chain joins TRBV5-8 to TRBJ2-1; 13 nucleotides align to TRBD2. The junction had 6 bases not matched to a gene; V was cut back by 2 bases and J by 10 bases. This CDR3 has 15 residues. Germline CDR1 is SGHTS and CDR2 is YDEGEE. The CDR3 DNA sequence: TGTGCCAGCAGCTTATGGACTAGCGGGAGCGGGGAGCAGTTCTTC. Residues: CASSLWTSGSGEQFF.

The J gene is TRBJ1-2, the V gene TRBV10-3; D unclear. Germline values: CDR1 ENHRY, CDR2 SYGVKD. The CDR3 consists of 12 residues. V shed 8 bases and J shed 4 bases, with 11 bases lying between them. As DNA, the CDR3 is TGTGCCATCCGGATGGGCAGCTATGGCTACACCTTC. As protein: CAIRMGSYGYTF.

The chain joins TRBV24-1 to TRBJ2-4, with unresolved D. V dropped 4 bases and J dropped 7 bases, with 7 bases sitting between them. The CDR3 is 12 amino acids. Germline assignment: CDR1 KGHDR and CDR2 SFDVKD. The CDR3 here is CATSDDGNIQYF. In DNA, the CDR3 is TGTGCCACCAGTGACGACGGGAACATTCAGTACTTC.